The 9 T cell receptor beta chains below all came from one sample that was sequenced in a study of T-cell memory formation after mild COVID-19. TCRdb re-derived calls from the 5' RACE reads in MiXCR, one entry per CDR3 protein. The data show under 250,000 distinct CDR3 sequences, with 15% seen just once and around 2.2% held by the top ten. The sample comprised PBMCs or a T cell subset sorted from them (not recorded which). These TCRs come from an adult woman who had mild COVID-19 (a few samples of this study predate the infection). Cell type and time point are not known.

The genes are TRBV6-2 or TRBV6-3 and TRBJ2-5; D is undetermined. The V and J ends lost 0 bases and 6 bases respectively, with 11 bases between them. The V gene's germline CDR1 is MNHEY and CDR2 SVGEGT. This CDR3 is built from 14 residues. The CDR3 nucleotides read TGTGCCAGCAGTTACTCGGTCGGCCGGAAGACCCAGTACTTC. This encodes CASSYSVGRKTQYF.

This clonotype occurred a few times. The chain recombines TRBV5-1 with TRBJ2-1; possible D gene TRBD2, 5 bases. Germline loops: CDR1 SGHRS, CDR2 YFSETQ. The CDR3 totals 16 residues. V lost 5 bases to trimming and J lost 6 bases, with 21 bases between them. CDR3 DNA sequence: TGCGCCAGCAGGCCCGTCCCTCTAGCCGGGCGCAATGAGCAGTTCTTC. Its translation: CASRPVPLAGRNEQFF.

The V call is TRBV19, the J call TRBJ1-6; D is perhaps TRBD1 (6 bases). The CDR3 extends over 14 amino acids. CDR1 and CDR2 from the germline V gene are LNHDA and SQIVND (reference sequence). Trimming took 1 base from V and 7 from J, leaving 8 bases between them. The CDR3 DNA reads TGTGCCAGTAGTATAGTCGGACAGAATTCACCCCTCCACTTT. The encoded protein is CASSIVGQNSPLHF. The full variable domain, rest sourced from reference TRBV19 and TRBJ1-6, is DGGITQSPKYLFRKEGQNVTLSCEQNLNHDAMYWYRQDPGQGLRLIYYSQIVNDFQKGDIAEGYSVSREKKESFPLTVTSAQKNPTAFYLCASSIVGQNSPLHFGNGTRLTVT.

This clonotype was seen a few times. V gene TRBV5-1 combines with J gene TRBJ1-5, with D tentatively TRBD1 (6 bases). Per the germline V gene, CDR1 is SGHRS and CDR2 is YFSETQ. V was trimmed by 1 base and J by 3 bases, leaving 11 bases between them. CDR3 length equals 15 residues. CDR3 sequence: CASSLSPGDNQPQHF. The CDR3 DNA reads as TGCGCCAGCAGCTTGAGCCCAGGGGACAATCAGCCCCAGCATTTT.

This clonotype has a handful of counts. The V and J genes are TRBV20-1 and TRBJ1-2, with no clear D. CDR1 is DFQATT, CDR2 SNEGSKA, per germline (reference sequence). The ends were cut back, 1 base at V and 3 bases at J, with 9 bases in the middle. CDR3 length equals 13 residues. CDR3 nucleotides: TGCAGTGCTAGAGGCCTGTTAGACTATGGCTACACCTTC. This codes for CSARGLLDYGYTF.

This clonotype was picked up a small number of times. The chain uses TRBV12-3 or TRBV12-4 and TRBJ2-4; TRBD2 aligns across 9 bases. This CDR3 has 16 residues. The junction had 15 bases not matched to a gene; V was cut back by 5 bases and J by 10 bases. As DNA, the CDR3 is TGTGCCAGCAGTGTGACTAGCGGTCTGGGAGATCGGATTCAGTACTTC. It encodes CASSVTSGLGDRIQYF.

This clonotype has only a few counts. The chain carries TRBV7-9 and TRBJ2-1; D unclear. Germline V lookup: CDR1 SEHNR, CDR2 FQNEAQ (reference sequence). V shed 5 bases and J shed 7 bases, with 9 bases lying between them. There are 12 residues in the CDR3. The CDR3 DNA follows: TGTGCCAGCAGCCAGCTACAGAATGAGCAGTTCTTC. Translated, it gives CASSQLQNEQFF.

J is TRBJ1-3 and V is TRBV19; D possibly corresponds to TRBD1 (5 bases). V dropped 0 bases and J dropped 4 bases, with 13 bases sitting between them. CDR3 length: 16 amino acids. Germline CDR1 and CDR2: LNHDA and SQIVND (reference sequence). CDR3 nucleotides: TGTGCCAGTAGTATAGATTGGGGGGTCTCCGGAAACACCATATATTTT. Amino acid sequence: CASSIDWGVSGNTIYF.

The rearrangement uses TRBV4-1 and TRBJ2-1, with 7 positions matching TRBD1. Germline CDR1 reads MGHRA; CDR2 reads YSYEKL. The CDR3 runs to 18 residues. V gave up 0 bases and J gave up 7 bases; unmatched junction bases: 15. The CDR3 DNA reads TGCGCCAGCAGCCAAGATACGCGAAGGGGGCGCGGGTTAAATGAGCAGTTCTTC. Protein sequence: CASSQDTRRGRGLNEQFF.